Below, 31 T cell receptor beta chains from the same sample are listed, as sequenced in a study of blood T cell repertoires in COVID-19. Libraries were prepared by immunoSEQ multiplex PCR; TCRdb keeps only in-frame clonotypes and omits some of them. Of roughly 150,000 clones listed, around four fifths are singletons. Sequencing was done on a sample of peripheral blood. The receptors here all came from a woman of 80 years or more with COVID-19, enrolled during active disease.

This clone was picked up a small number of times. V gene TRBV5-1 combines with J gene TRBJ2-7; no reliable D call. The CDR3 is made up of 13 amino acids. Between the trimmed V and J ends, which lost 5 bases and 3 bases, there was a span of 12 bases. The germline V gene encodes CDR1 SGHRS and CDR2 YFSETQ. The CDR3 spells CASSPTLVYEQYF. CDR3 DNA sequence: TGCGCCAGCAGTCCGACACTTGTCTACGAGCAGTACTTC.

The chain couples TRBV2 to TRBJ2-4; 9 nucleotides agree with TRBD2. The ends lost 7 bases at V and 0 bases at J; junction bases unmatched: 7. This CDR3 has 16 residues. CDR1 SNHLY and CDR2 FYNNEI come from the germline V gene. For the CDR3, the DNA is TGTGCCAGCACCACGACTAGCGGACTAGCCAAAAACATTCAGTACTTC. Its protein product is CASTTTSGLAKNIQYF.

CDR3 DNA sequence: TGTGCCAGCATCCCCGCGCCCTCTATCGGGGGGTCTCTGCCCCAGCATTTT. This encodes CASIPAPSIGGSLPQHF. The J gene is TRBJ1-5, the V gene TRBV2; D possibly corresponds to TRBD1 (5 bases). The CDR3 spans 17 residues. Germline assignment: CDR1 SNHLY and CDR2 FYNNEI. V was shortened by 7 bases and J by 9 bases, with 28 bases between the two germline ends.

The chain recombines TRBV5-1 with TRBJ2-3; 8 bases are a match to TRBD2. This CDR3 is built from 15 residues. V lost 2 bases and J lost 2; bases outside the gene matches: 4. Germline CDR1 and CDR2: SGHRS and YFSETQ. The CDR3 spells CASSLRAGATDTQYF. The CDR3 nucleotides are TGCGCCAGCAGCTTAAGAGCGGGGGCCACAGATACGCAGTATTTT. The complete variable domain, with remaining parts taken from reference TRBV5-1 and TRBJ2-3, reads KAGVTQTPRYLIKTRGQQVTLSCSPISGHRSVSWYQQTPGQGLQFLFEYFSETQRNKGNFPGRFSGRQFSNSRSEMNVSTLELGDSALYLCASSLRAGATDTQYFGPGTRLTVL.

The V call is TRBV5-4, the J call TRBJ1-1, with D possibly matching TRBD1 (6 bases). Germline-derived CDR1 and CDR2 are SGHNT and YYREEE (reference sequence). Deletions cut 0 bases from V and 5 bases from J, with 14 bases between. The CDR3 is 15 residues long. Here the CDR3 DNA reads TGTGCCAGCAGCTTGGCCTTGGGGGGGCGGACTGAAGCTTTCTTT. This translates into CASSLALGGRTEAFF. The full variable domain, completed using reference TRBV5-4 and TRBJ1-1, is ETGVTQSPTHLIKTRGQQVTLRCSSQSGHNTVSWYQQALGQGPQFIFQYYREEENGRGNFPPRFSGLQFPNYSSELNVNALELDDSALYLCASSLALGGRTEAFFGQGTRLTVV.

V is TRBV6-5 and J is TRBJ1-2, with unresolved D. The germline CDR1 and CDR2 sequences are MNHEY and SVGAGI. Between the trimmed V and J ends, which lost 6 bases and 2 bases, there was a span of 10 bases. The CDR3 is 13 amino acids. The CDR3 bases are TGTGCCAGCAGGACCGGAGCCAACTATGGCTACACCTTC. This encodes CASRTGANYGYTF.

The rearrangement joins TRBV18 to TRBJ1-2; D perhaps matches TRBD1 (6 bases). This CDR3 contains 12 residues. Germline assignment: CDR1 KGHSH and CDR2 LQKENI. Trimming cost V 5 bases and J 6 bases, with 10 bases left between them. The CDR3 nucleotides are TGTGCCAGCTCAGGGGGCGAGAATGGCTACACCTTC. This translates into CASSGGENGYTF.

The chain combines TRBV13 with TRBJ1-1; 8 bases align to TRBD1. Germline-derived CDR1 and CDR2 are PRHDT and FYEKMQ (reference sequence). The CDR3 consists of 15 residues. With V trimmed by 7 bases and J by 0 bases, 7 bases remained unmatched. Here the CDR3 DNA reads TGTGCCAGCAAGGGCGGACAGGGACTGAACACTGAAGCTTTCTTT. Translation: CASKGGQGLNTEAFF.

CDR3 DNA: TGCGCCAGCAGCCCCTCAATGGGGCAGCCGAACACTGAAGCTTTCTTT. Protein sequence: CASSPSMGQPNTEAFF. The rearrangement links TRBV4-1 to TRBJ1-1; possible D gene TRBD1, 5 bases. The V gene lost 4 bases and the J gene lost 1 base, with 16 bases spanning the gap. Germline CDR1 is MGHRA and CDR2 is YSYEKL. The CDR3 spans 16 residues.

The chain joins TRBV2 to TRBJ2-1; D call uncertain. CDR1 is SNHLY and CDR2 is FYNNEI in the germline V gene. V shed 3 bases and J shed 4 bases, with 7 bases lying between them. The CDR3 loop spans 13 amino acids. The CDR3: CASSEWQYNEQFF. Written as DNA, the CDR3 is TGTGCCAGCAGTGAGTGGCAGTACAATGAGCAGTTCTTC.

The J gene is TRBJ1-3, the V gene TRBV27; a possible D gene is TRBD1 (6 bases). Germline values: CDR1 MNHEY, CDR2 SMNVEV (reference sequence). Trimming took off 2 bases at V and 8 bases at J, with 16 bases between the two ends. The CDR3 has 15 amino acids. The CDR3 loop reads CASSLRGGQVDTIYF. CDR3 nucleotides: TGTGCCAGCAGTTTACGCGGGGGCCAGGTTGACACCATATATTTT.

The rearrangement joins TRBV6-2 or TRBV6-3 to TRBJ1-2; no firm D call. The CDR3 has 15 residues. Germline V CDR1 and CDR2: MNHEY, SVGEGT. Trimming pared 2 bases from V and 4 bases from J, leaving 14 bases between. Here the CDR3 reads CASSYRAGRAYGYTF. CDR3 nucleotide sequence: TGTGCCAGCAGTTACAGGGCTGGGCGGGCCTATGGCTACACCTTC.

The chain recombines TRBV7-9 with TRBJ2-1; maybe TRBD2 (5 bases). V lost 5 bases and J lost 1, with 12 bases in between. The V gene's germline CDR1 is SEHNR and CDR2 FQNEAQ (reference sequence). The CDR3 sequence is 15 residues long. This CDR3 is CASSTRVGSYNEQFF. CDR3 nucleotide sequence: TGTGCCAGCAGCACTAGGGTGGGGTCCTACAATGAGCAGTTCTTC.

The V call is TRBV2, the J call TRBJ1-3, with TRBD1 identical over 9 bases. The V and J ends lost 7 bases and 0 bases, in that order; junction bases with no gene match: 7. In germline, CDR1 is SNHLY, CDR2 FYNNEI. The CDR3 is 16 residues long. CDR3: CASNRDRAVSGNTIYF. DNA of the CDR3: TGTGCCAGCAACCGGGACAGGGCCGTCTCTGGAAACACCATATATTTT.

The genes are TRBV10-1 and TRBJ2-1; D is perhaps TRBD1 (5 bases). Looked up from germline, CDR1 is WNHNN and CDR2 is SYGVQD (reference sequence). The CDR3 sequence is 14 residues long. Trimming shortened V by 5 bases and J by 10 bases, and 18 bases separated the two germline ends. The CDR3 loop is CASSSGSRAGEQFF. The CDR3 nucleotides read TGCGCCAGCAGTTCAGGCTCACGGGCAGGGGAGCAGTTCTTC.

V and J are TRBV19 and TRBJ1-2, with D hard to call. Germline CDR1 is LNHDA and CDR2 is SQIVND (reference sequence). This CDR3 comprises 16 residues. The V end was cut by 4 bases, the J end by 5 bases, with 20 bases between. As DNA, the CDR3 is TGTGCCAGTAGTAGCGATCGGGTGTTCCGGGGTTATGGCTACACCTTC. This encodes CASSSDRVFRGYGYTF. Complete variable domain (other parts from reference TRBV19 and TRBJ1-2): DGGITQSPKYLFRKEGQNVTLSCEQNLNHDAMYWYRQDPGQGLRLIYYSQIVNDFQKGDIAEGYSVSREKKESFPLTVTSAQKNPTAFYLCASSSDRVFRGYGYTFGSGTRLTVV.

The CDR3 here is CASSAAGGEGEKLFF. The CDR3 DNA reads TGTGCCAGCAGCGCCGCAGGGGGCGAAGGTGAAAAACTGTTTTTT. The rearrangement links TRBV6-5 to TRBJ1-4, with 8 bases that match TRBD1. This CDR3 has 15 amino acids. CDR1 and CDR2 from the germline V gene are MNHEY and SVGAGI. J was trimmed by 7 bases and V by 6 bases; bases with no gene match: 10.

V is TRBV7-2 and J is TRBJ1-1; D is perhaps TRBD1 (5 bases). The CDR3 extends over 15 amino acids. V was pared by 0 bases and J by 1 base, with 9 bases between. Germline loops: CDR1 SGHTA, CDR2 FQGNSA. The CDR3 protein is CASSLAGVGNTEAFF. Written as DNA, the CDR3 is TGTGCCAGCAGCTTAGCAGGGGTTGGGAACACTGAAGCTTTCTTT.

Comment on this clone: One end of the junction does not line up with germline, which may come from a read error. The chain combines TRBV10-3 with TRBJ2-7, with D perhaps matching TRBD2 (6 bases). The CDR3 spans 12 residues. Germline CDR1 and CDR2: ENHRY and SYGVKD. The DNA of the CDR3 is TGTGCCACCCAGGCCCCCGGGGGTGAGCGGAACTTC. Translation: CATQAPGGERNF.

V and J are TRBV10-3 and TRBJ1-3, with 7 bases that match TRBD1. The length of the CDR3 is 14 residues. After removal of 6 bases from V and 6 bases from J, the junction contained 8 bases not matched to a gene. Germline assignment: CDR1 ENHRY and CDR2 SYGVKD. DNA of the CDR3: TGTGCCATCAGACCACAGGGGTTTGAAAACACCATATATTTT. Encoded protein: CAIRPQGFENTIYF.

The J gene is TRBJ1-2, the V gene TRBV11-2, with TRBD1 matching 7 bases. J gave up 4 bases and V 3 bases, and 8 bases lay outside the gene matches. Germline V CDR1 and CDR2: SGHAT, FQNNGV. The CDR3 runs to 15 residues. In DNA form, the CDR3 reads TGTGCCAGCAGCTTCCTACGGCAGGGGGGCTATGGCTACACCTTC. Amino acid sequence: CASSFLRQGGYGYTF.

The table lists this clone with a few counts. This chain links TRBV7-6 with TRBJ2-2, with 9 bases fitting TRBD1. This CDR3 has 15 residues. The trim removed 5 bases at V and 4 bases at J, leaving 5 bases unmatched. Germline V CDR1 and CDR2: SGHVS, FNYEAQ. The CDR3 sequence: CASSRRTGVTGELFF. DNA of the CDR3: TGTGCCAGCAGCCGGCGGACAGGGGTCACCGGGGAGCTGTTTTTT. Variable domain in full (rest from reference TRBV7-6 and TRBJ2-2): GAGVSQSPRYKVTKRGQDVALRCDPISGHVSLYWYRQALGQGPEFLTYFNYEAQQDKSGLPNDRFSAERPEGSISTLTIQRTEQRDSAMYRCASSRRTGVTGELFFGEGSRLTVL.

The genes are TRBV7-3 and TRBJ1-1; D is possibly TRBD1 (5 bases). Trimming shortened V by 5 bases and J by 3 bases, and 16 bases separated the two germline ends. The CDR3 covers 15 residues. Germline-derived CDR1 and CDR2 are SGHTA and FQGTGA. In nucleotides, the CDR3 is TGTGCCAGCAGCCCGCAGGGTAATAGGGACACTGAAGCTTTCTTT. It specifies CASSPQGNRDTEAFF.

This clone came up once. V usage is TRBV6-1 and J usage is TRBJ1-2; tentatively, D is TRBD1 (6 bases). Germline V gene data show CDR1 as MNHNS and CDR2 as SASEGT. This CDR3 is 13 amino acids long. The V end lost 2 bases, the J end lost 8 bases, and 12 bases lay between the germline ends. Here the CDR3 reads CASSENRVDGYTF. The CDR3 nucleotides are TGTGCCAGCAGTGAAAACAGGGTGGACGGCTACACCTTC.

The chain links TRBV3-1 (or the pseudogene TRBV3-2) to TRBJ1-1; unclear D gene. The CDR3 extends over 13 amino acids. Germline V gene sequence: CDR1 LGHDT, CDR2 YNNKEL (reference sequence). V lost 4 bases to trimming and J lost 5 bases, with 11 bases between them. The DNA for the CDR3 is TGTGCCAGCAGCCGCCAGAGGAATACTGAAGCTTTCTTT. Protein product: CASSRQRNTEAFF.

The chain recombines TRBV6-5 with TRBJ1-5, with 10 bases aligning to TRBD1. Germline CDR1 reads MNHEY; CDR2 reads SVGAGI. V shed 6 bases and J 9 bases; nucleotides not matched to a gene: 8. CDR3 length: 14 amino acids. CDR3 residues: CASSRGQGSLPQHF. The DNA for the CDR3 is TGTGCCAGCAGCCGGGGACAGGGGTCGTTGCCCCAGCATTTT.

The gene calls are TRBV6-4 and TRBJ1-1; TRBD1 matches at 9 bases. V lost 5 bases, J lost 4 bases, and 2 bases stayed unmatched. Germline lookup yields CDR1 MRHNA and CDR2 SNTAGT. The CDR3 loop spans 13 amino acids. The CDR3 sequence is CASSSDRGTEAFF. DNA for the CDR3: TGTGCCAGCAGTTCGGACAGGGGCACTGAAGCTTTCTTT.

On this clone: Other DNA sequences from this sample encode an identical CDR3 as well. The V and J genes are TRBV5-1 and TRBJ2-5, with D unresolved. Germline lookup yields CDR1 SGHRS and CDR2 YFSETQ. The V gene lost 0 bases and the J gene lost 0 bases, with 6 bases spanning the gap. The CDR3 is 14 amino acids. In DNA, the CDR3 is TGCGCCAGCAGCTTGGGGCAGGACCAAGAGACCCAGTACTTC. It translates to CASSLGQDQETQYF.

The chain couples TRBV5-6 to TRBJ2-5, with a possible D match to TRBD2 (5 bases). Trimming left V 7 bases short and J 4 bases short, with 17 bases between. Germline lookup yields CDR1 SGHDT and CDR2 YYEEEE. The CDR3 runs 14 residues. In DNA, the CDR3 is TGTGCCAGCTCTAGCCCTTCGACGGGAGAGACCCAGTACTTC. Amino acids: CASSSPSTGETQYF.

The chain uses TRBV2 and TRBJ2-1; 11 nucleotides line up with TRBD1. J lost 3 bases, V lost 6 bases, and 4 bases had no gene match. Germline V gene sequence: CDR1 SNHLY, CDR2 FYNNEI. The CDR3 length is 15 residues. This chain's CDR3 is CASSPGTGGYNEQFF. CDR3 bases: TGTGCCAGCAGCCCCGGGACAGGGGGCTACAATGAGCAGTTCTTC.

This sequence joins TRBV5-1 and TRBJ2-3, with 11 bases aligning to TRBD2. Per germline, CDR1 SGHRS and CDR2 YFSETQ. V lost 3 bases to trimming and J lost 4 bases; unmatched junction nucleotides: 4. This CDR3 spans 15 amino acids. CDR3 DNA sequence: TGCGCCAGCAGCTCACTAGCGGGAGAACCAGATACGCAGTATTTT. Amino acid sequence: CASSSLAGEPDTQYF.